Below, one T cell receptor (beta chain) is given with its context. The sample originates from a study of blood T cell repertoires in COVID-19. TCRdb's table, derived via immunoSEQ multiplex PCR, lists solely in-frame clones and lacks some. This table holds some 160,000 clones, around nine tenths found once. The V gene lost 2 bases and the J gene lost 2 bases, with 8 bases spanning the gap. This CDR3 has 14 amino acids. Germline CDR1 reads SGHRS; CDR2 reads YFSETQ. Followed over time, Seattle patients had been enrolled while infection was active. The specimen was peripheral blood. The TCR originated in a woman aged 70-85 years with COVID-19, enrolled during active disease. This chain joins TRBV5-1 and TRBJ1-3; unclear D gene. CDR3 protein: CASSFIGTGNTIYF. CDR3 nucleotide sequence: TGCGCCAGCAGCTTCATCGGGACTGGAAACACCATATATTTT.